A single T cell receptor beta chain is shown here with its context. TCRdb's copy holds only in-frame clones and misses some; the assay was immunoSEQ multiplex PCR. The table records 65,000 to 85,000 clones, approximately 92% of them present only once. This specimen belongs to a study of T cell changes during pregnancy in multiple sclerosis. Germline CDR1 reads DFQATT; CDR2 reads SNEGSKA (reference sequence). The CDR3 is 11 residues long. V lost 5 bases and J lost 6, with 10 bases in between. Here the sequenced sample was CD4+ T cells from peripheral blood mononuclear cells, taken before pregnancy. This TCR came from a female donor with multiple sclerosis, enrolled in a pregnancy study. V and J are TRBV20-1 and TRBJ1-1; no clear D gene. This CDR3 reads CSAPRMAEAFF. CDR3 DNA: TGCAGTGCTCCGAGGATGGCTGAAGCTTTCTTT.